This T cell receptor beta chain was found in a study of CD8 T cells in Susac syndrome. The RNA input was roughly 0.45 to 1 ug, and it was reverse transcribed with random hexamers. Multiplex immunoSEQ PCR targeted 54 Vbeta and 13 Jbeta TCR beta segments. MiXCR, applied by TCRdb to the immunoSEQ multiplex PCR reads, yields one record per CDR3 protein. This table holds 200,000 or so distinct CDR3 sequences, about 95% found once. The sequenced target, TCR beta, came from blood CD8+ and CD4+ T cells. Included as multiple sclerosis controls were treatment-naive patients who had stable or active relapsing-remitting disease. Negative isolation was applied to CD8+ and CD4+ T cells, and FACS enrichment was applied to TEMRA cells. This TCR was sampled from a human donor with multiple sclerosis. The sample taken for sequencing was CD4+ T cells from PBMCs.

CDR3 amino acids: CATSDIQGSYNEQFF. DNA for the CDR3: TGTGCCACCAGTGATATTCAGGGCTCCTACAATGAGCAGTTCTTC. The chain joins TRBV24-1 to TRBJ2-1, with a possible D match to TRBD1 (5 bases). Trimming shortened V by 3 bases and J by 0 bases, and 8 bases separated the two germline ends. Germline CDR1 KGHDR, CDR2 SFDVKD. The length of the CDR3 is 15 residues.